Listed here are 18 T cell receptor beta chains from one sample, sequenced in a study of T cell repertoires in cytomegalovirus infection. One entry per CDR3 protein, called by TCRdb with MiXCR from the reads. This sample has hundreds of thousands of distinct CDR3 sequences, with roughly a sixth found just once. The sequenced material came from PBMCs. The receptors derive from a human donor in good health (CMV status not recorded). Some clones in this sample may be carry-over from other donors' samples.

This clonotype was counted at least ten times. The V gene is TRBV28, the J gene TRBJ1-5, with 7 bases matching TRBD1. The CDR3 has 17 residues. Per germline, CDR1 MDHEN and CDR2 SYDVKM. With 5 bases clipped from V and 2 bases from J, the junction kept 12 bases outside the gene matches. The CDR3 nucleotides read TGTGCCAGCAGTCCCCCGGTTCGGACAGGCCGCAATCAGCCCCAGCATTTT. This codes for CASSPPVRTGRNQPQHF.

A few counts support this clonotype. CDR3: CASSGGRGMTDTQYF. CDR3 in DNA: TGTGCCAGCAGTGGTGGCAGGGGGATGACAGATACGCAGTATTTT. The rearrangement uses TRBV2 and TRBJ2-3; 7 bases map to TRBD1. This CDR3 has 15 residues. Germline V gene lookup returns CDR1 SNHLY and CDR2 FYNNEI. The ends lost 4 bases at V and 3 bases at J; junction bases unmatched: 7.

This clonotype turned up a few times. V usage is TRBV28 and J usage is TRBJ1-5; D possibly corresponds to TRBD1 (6 bases). V shed 4 bases and J shed 6 bases, with 19 bases lying between them. The CDR3 extends over 16 amino acids. The germline V gene encodes CDR1 MDHEN and CDR2 SYDVKM. CDR3: CASSSPVVRGGQPQHF. The CDR3 DNA follows: TGTGCCAGCAGTTCACCAGTCGTCAGGGGAGGTCAGCCCCAGCATTTT.

This clonotype came up a few times. The chain is built from TRBV7-2 and TRBJ2-3, with D unclear. The CDR3 loop spans 15 amino acids. Germline V lookup: CDR1 SGHTA, CDR2 FQGNSA. Between the trimmed V and J ends, which lost 0 bases and 6 bases, there was a span of 13 bases. CDR3 DNA: TGTGCCAGCAGCTTAGCTCATGGATGGCGGGATACGCAGTATTTT. Encoded protein: CASSLAHGWRDTQYF.

This clonotype was detected a few times. V gene TRBV5-6 combines with J gene TRBJ2-4; D unresolved. The germline V and J ends were trimmed by 4 bases and 1 base, with 9 bases remaining between them. The CDR3 loop spans 14 amino acids. Germline values: CDR1 SGHDT, CDR2 YYEEEE. Written as DNA, the CDR3 is TGTGCCAGCAGCCCCAGGTGGGCCAAAAACATTCAGTACTTC. Protein sequence: CASSPRWAKNIQYF. The variable domain in full, completed from reference TRBV5-6 and TRBJ2-4, reads DAGVTQSPTHLIKTRGQQVTLRCSPKSGHDTVSWYQQALGQGPQFIFQYYEEEERQRGNFPDRFSGHQFPNYSSELNVNALLLGDSALYLCASSPRWAKNIQYFGAGTRLSVL.

This clonotype was seen at least ten times. This chain connects TRBV7-9 to TRBJ2-3, with TRBD1 as a possible D gene (5 bases). V dropped 5 bases and J dropped 2 bases, with 20 bases sitting between them. The CDR3 is 17 amino acids. Germline-derived CDR1 and CDR2 are SEHNR and FQNEAQ (reference sequence). CDR3 in amino acids: CASSDLEEGAFTDTQYF. The CDR3 bases are TGTGCCAGCAGCGACTTAGAGGAAGGGGCTTTCACAGATACGCAGTATTTT. Based on the CDR3 plus reference TRBV7-9 and TRBJ2-3, the full variable domain is DTGVSQNPRHKITKRGQNVTFRCDPISEHNRLYWYRQTLGQGPEFLTYFQNEAQLEKSRLLSDRFSAERPKGSFSTLEIQRTEQGDSAMYLCASSDLEEGAFTDTQYFGPGTRLTVL.

This clonotype was seen at least ten times. This rearrangement joins TRBV7-3 to TRBJ2-1; 7 bases are a match to TRBD1. This CDR3 has 16 residues. The V segment lost 0 bases and the J segment 4 bases; nucleotides outside the gene matches: 6. CDR1 and CDR2 (germline): SGHTA, FQGTGA. The CDR3 loop reads CASSLTPGGGYNEQFF. Written as DNA, the CDR3 is TGTGCCAGCAGCTTAACTCCAGGGGGTGGTTACAATGAGCAGTTCTTC.

V is TRBV12-3 or TRBV12-4 and J is TRBJ2-1, with no clear D. V lost 5 bases and J lost 9, with 20 bases in between. The CDR3 consists of 15 residues. CDR3 in amino acids: CASSRDRSPKTEQFF. CDR3 DNA: TGTGCCAGCAGTCGCGACCGAAGCCCTAAGACTGAGCAGTTCTTC.

This clonotype appeared many times. The CDR3 protein is CASSLGGSPQHF. The CDR3 DNA reads TGTGCCAGCAGCTTAGGGGGGAGCCCCCAGCATTTT. V usage is TRBV7-2 and J usage is TRBJ1-5; TRBD1 is a possible D gene (5 bases). V lost 1 base and J lost 10, with 8 bases in between. The CDR3 has 12 residues. Looked up from germline, CDR1 is SGHTA and CDR2 is FQGNSA.

The rearrangement joins TRBV29-1 to TRBJ2-2; D may correspond to TRBD1 or TRBD2 (5 bases each). V lost 7 bases to trimming and J lost 7 bases, with 16 bases between them. CDR1 and CDR2 (germline): SQVTM, ANQGSEA. The CDR3 runs to 13 residues. CDR3 region: CSATGTIHGELFF. In nucleotides, the CDR3 is TGCAGCGCCACCGGGACGATACACGGGGAGCTGTTTTTT.

This clonotype was observed a handful of times. A read error may be the cause here, since a much bigger clone is one base away. V usage is TRBV5-5 and J usage is TRBJ2-7; 7 nucleotides match TRBD1. The CDR3 loop spans 14 amino acids. From germline, CDR1 is SGHKS and CDR2 YYEKEE (reference sequence). Losses at the gene ends were 3 bases for V and 3 bases for J; bases not matched to a gene: 6. The CDR3 bases are TGTGCCAGCAGCTCCGGGACAGTGGGCTACGAGCAGTACTTC. Translation: CASSSGTVGYEQYF.

This clonotype was counted only a few times. The V and J genes are TRBV19 and TRBJ2-3; D unclear. Per germline, CDR1 LNHDA and CDR2 SQIVND (reference sequence). V was pared by 11 bases and J by 2 bases, with 14 bases between. The CDR3 is 13 amino acids. The CDR3 bases are TGTGCCTGTTATAACTATCTCACAGATACGCAGTATTTT. It yields the protein CACYNYLTDTQYF.

Worth noting for this clonotype: The junction shows a germline mismatch at one end, possibly a read error. The chain recombines TRBV20-1 with TRBJ2-7; D is unclear. The CDR3 spans 15 residues. Per the germline V gene, CDR1 is DFQATT and CDR2 is SNEGSKA (reference sequence). CDR3 protein: CSAGDRTESSYEQYF. The CDR3 nucleotides are TGCAGTGCTGGAGACCGAACAGAGAGCTCCTACGAGCAGTACTTC.

This chain uses TRBV5-1 with TRBJ2-7, with 9 nucleotides matching TRBD1. The germline V gene has CDR1 SGHRS and CDR2 YFSETQ. The CDR3 spans 16 residues. Germline trimming cut 0 bases from V and 0 bases from J; bases unmatched to any gene: 4. The CDR3 spells CASSLAWTGASYEQYF. CDR3 bases: TGCGCCAGCAGCTTGGCTTGGACAGGGGCCTCCTACGAGCAGTACTTC.

J is TRBJ2-2 and V is TRBV11-2, with a weak D call TRBD1 (5 bases). CDR3 length: 13 amino acids. The ends were cut back, 6 bases at V and 5 bases at J, with 10 bases in the middle. The V gene's germline CDR1 is SGHAT and CDR2 FQNNGV. Here the CDR3 reads CASRFTGTGELFF. The CDR3, as DNA: TGTGCCAGCAGATTTACAGGAACCGGGGAGCTGTTTTTT. The whole variable domain, remainder taken from reference TRBV11-2 and TRBJ2-2, is EAGVAQSPRYKIIEKRQSVAFWCNPISGHATLYWYQQILGQGPKLLIQFQNNGVVDDSQLPKDRFSAERLKGVDSTLKIQPAKLEDSAVYLCASRFTGTGELFFGEGSRLTVL.

The DNA of the CDR3 is TGTGCCAGCAGTCGGGGGGGGGACTTGTACAATGAGCAGTTCTTC. This sequence encodes CASSRGGDLYNEQFF. The genes are TRBV28 and TRBJ2-1; TRBD2 aligns across 8 bases. This CDR3 region has 15 residues. Germline CDR1 and CDR2: MDHEN and SYDVKM. V gave up 5 bases and J gave up 4 bases; unmatched junction bases: 7.

This clonotype was seen repeatedly, ten times or more. V and J are TRBV6-1 and TRBJ2-3; no definite D call. This CDR3 is 15 amino acids long. Trimming cost V 5 bases and J 2 bases, with 14 bases left between them. CDR1 is MNHNS, CDR2 SASEGT, per germline. CDR3 bases: TGTGCCAGCAGTAGAGACGTCAGCGACACAGATACGCAGTATTTT. It encodes CASSRDVSDTDTQYF.

The V gene is TRBV20-1, the J gene TRBJ1-2; a possible D gene is TRBD1 (5 bases). Germline assignment: CDR1 DFQATT and CDR2 SNEGSKA (reference sequence). CDR3 length: 15 residues. V lost 0 bases and J 3 bases, leaving 14 bases between the germline ends. CDR3 amino acids: CSARDPTGGYYGYTF. As DNA, the CDR3 is TGCAGTGCTAGAGATCCAACAGGCGGGTACTATGGCTACACCTTC.